Each of the 22 T cell receptor beta chains below was sequenced from the same sample in a study of shared clonotypes between healthy human individuals. CD8 cells regarded as naive lacked CD45RO, were positively chosen for CCR7, and omitted terminally differentiated effector memory CD45RA+ cells. Clones were sequenced by immunoSEQ multiplex PCR, and TCRdb holds only the in-frame ones, with some missing. The table lists 450,000 to 700,000 clones, roughly 96% of them singletons, with 0.095% to 0.12% in the top ten. Sequencing was performed on naive CD8+ T cells sorted from blood. The source is a woman in her twenties or thirties in good health.

This sequence joins TRBV2 and TRBJ2-7; 7 bases align to TRBD2. After removal of 3 bases from V and 5 bases from J, the junction contained 19 bases not matched to a gene. Germline V gene sequence: CDR1 SNHLY, CDR2 FYNNEI. The CDR3 spans 18 residues. The CDR3, as DNA: TGTGCCAGCAGTGATGGGGGGGTGTGGAGGGCCATCGGAAACGAGCAGTACTTC. Its translation: CASSDGGVWRAIGNEQYF.

The V call is TRBV5-1, the J call TRBJ2-3; 10 bases fit TRBD2. Germline V gene lookup returns CDR1 SGHRS and CDR2 YFSETQ. Trimming took 5 bases from V and 4 from J; bases not matched to a gene: 7. The CDR3 is 15 residues long. The CDR3 spells CASRDLAGEPDTQYF. The CDR3 region has the DNA TGCGCCAGCAGGGATCTAGCGGGAGAGCCAGATACGCAGTATTTT.

The V and J genes are TRBV7-9 and TRBJ1-2; no clear D. Between the trimmed V and J ends, which lost 5 bases and 7 bases, there was a span of 8 bases. The CDR3 has 11 residues. Germline CDR1 and CDR2: SEHNR and FQNEAQ (reference sequence). CDR3 DNA: TGTGCCAGCAGCAATTTGGGTGGCTACACCTTC. Translated: CASSNLGGYTF.

This clone has only one observation. This rearrangement joins TRBV4-1 to TRBJ1-2; 8 bases map to TRBD1. Germline CDR1 reads MGHRA; CDR2 reads YSYEKL. With 0 bases clipped from V and 4 bases from J, the junction kept 16 bases outside the gene matches. This CDR3 comprises 19 residues. For the CDR3, the DNA is TGCGCCAGCAGCCAAGAGGGAGGGACAGGATTTTTTCTGGGCTATGGCTACACCTTC. It specifies CASSQEGGTGFFLGYGYTF.

This clone was observed a single time. The gene calls are TRBV6-4 and TRBJ2-1, with TRBD2 matching 10 bases. Germline loops: CDR1 MRHNA, CDR2 SNTAGT. V lost 4 bases, J lost 9 bases, and 6 bases stayed unmatched. CDR3 length: 14 residues. CDR3 loop: CASSGLAGFGEQFF. The CDR3 coding sequence is TGTGCCAGCAGTGGACTAGCGGGCTTCGGTGAGCAGTTCTTC.

V and J are TRBV7-9 and TRBJ2-1; D remains unclear. The CDR3 contains 11 residues. The V gene lost 5 bases and the J gene lost 8 bases, with 7 bases spanning the gap. Germline CDR1 SEHNR, CDR2 FQNEAQ (reference sequence). CDR3 sequence (DNA): TGTGCCAGCAGCCCGTGGTATGAGCAGTTCTTC. Protein product: CASSPWYEQFF.

This clone has only a few counts. The V call is TRBV5-4, the J call TRBJ1-5; D gene ambiguous. Looked up from germline, CDR1 is SGHNT and CDR2 is YYREEE (reference sequence). The length of the CDR3 is 14 residues. V was clipped by 4 bases and J by 4 bases, with 12 bases between them. The CDR3 region has the DNA TGTGCCAGCAGCCTCGCGGGAGGGAATCAGCCCCAGCATTTT. It specifies CASSLAGGNQPQHF.

V usage is TRBV11-3 and J usage is TRBJ2-2; the D gene is possibly TRBD1 (5 bases). The CDR3 length is 17 residues. V lost 1 base, J lost 4 bases, and 16 bases lay in between. CDR1 is SGHNT and CDR2 is YENEEA in the germline V gene. CDR3 loop: CASSLGVGHGFTGELFF. CDR3 in DNA: TGTGCCAGCAGCTTAGGGGTCGGACACGGATTCACCGGGGAGCTGTTTTTT. Looking up the rest from reference TRBV11-3 and TRBJ2-2 gives the full variable domain: EAGVVQSPRYKIIEKKQPVAFWCNPISGHNTLYWYLQNLGQGPELLIRYENEEAVDDSQLPKDRFSAERLKGVDSTLKIQPAELGDSAVYLCASSLGVGHGFTGELFFGEGSRLTVL.

This chain links TRBV6-1 with TRBJ1-5; D not certain. Germline V gene lookup returns CDR1 MNHNS and CDR2 SASEGT. V lost 0 bases to trimming and J lost 3 bases, with 12 bases between them. This CDR3 comprises 16 residues. This chain's CDR3 is CASSEARTVSNQPQHF. The CDR3 bases are TGTGCCAGCAGTGAAGCTAGGACGGTTTCCAATCAGCCCCAGCATTTT.

This sequence joins TRBV7-9 and TRBJ2-7; a possible D gene is TRBD1 (7 bases). Deletions cut 5 bases from V and 5 bases from J, with 22 bases between. Germline lookup yields CDR1 SEHNR and CDR2 FQNEAQ (reference sequence). CDR3 length: 16 amino acids. CDR3 protein: CASSPRTGGIDNEQYF. The CDR3 bases are TGTGCCAGCAGCCCACGGACAGGAGGGATTGACAACGAGCAGTACTTC.

This chain joins TRBV28 and TRBJ2-7; 8 nucleotides agree with TRBD1. This CDR3 contains 14 residues. The J segment lost 1 base and the V segment lost 5 bases, leaving 4 bases of the junction unmatched. Germline V gives CDR1 MDHEN, CDR2 SYDVKM. CDR3 nucleotide sequence: TGTGCCAGCAGTAGCAGGGGGCCTTCCTACGAGCAGTACTTC. Protein product: CASSSRGPSYEQYF.

The genes are TRBV7-9 and TRBJ2-5, with TRBD2 matching over 11 bases. The end of the DNA aligns better with TRBJ2-7, so the J call may be wrong. In germline, CDR1 is SEHNR, CDR2 FQNEAQ (reference sequence). The CDR3 length is 15 residues. CDR3 amino acids: CASSPGLADSYEQYF. The CDR3 coding sequence is TGTGCCAGCAGCCCGGGACTAGCGGACTCCTACGAGCAGTACTTC.

The J gene is TRBJ1-2, the V gene TRBV9; D ambiguous. V gave up 3 bases and J gave up 5 bases, with 11 bases separating them. Germline CDR1 is SGDLS and CDR2 is YYNGEE. The CDR3 spans 13 residues. The CDR3 coding sequence is TGTGCCAGCAGCGCCGCGGACCTTTATGGCTACACCTTC. This translates into CASSAADLYGYTF.

The chain recombines TRBV19 with TRBJ1-1; weak D call: TRBD1 (6 bases). Germline values: CDR1 LNHDA, CDR2 SQIVND (reference sequence). The CDR3 is made up of 12 amino acids. V was trimmed by 3 bases and J by 5 bases, leaving 7 bases between them. The CDR3 sequence: CASSIQGTEAFF. CDR3 nucleotides: TGTGCCAGTAGTATTCAGGGGACTGAAGCTTTCTTT.

The V gene is TRBV4-1, the J gene TRBJ2-7; 9 bases match TRBD1. Germline V gene lookup returns CDR1 MGHRA and CDR2 YSYEKL. The CDR3 sequence is 16 residues long. J lost 2 bases, V lost 0 bases, and 5 bases had no gene match. CDR3 region: CASSQDQRQGAYEQYF. The DNA of the CDR3 is TGCGCCAGCAGCCAAGATCAGAGACAGGGGGCCTACGAGCAGTACTTC.

The rearrangement joins TRBV5-1 to TRBJ1-1; TRBD1 might be the D (6 bases). The CDR3 sequence is 17 residues long. The germline V gene has CDR1 SGHRS and CDR2 YFSETQ. V gave up 3 bases and J gave up 4 bases, with 22 bases separating them. The CDR3 bases are TGCGCCAGCAGCTCTCTCCCCTCCGGGGGCGGCGGCACTGAAGCTTTCTTT. This encodes CASSSLPSGGGGTEAFF.

Only one count was recorded for this clone. The chain carries TRBV10-1 and TRBJ2-1; tentatively, D is TRBD2 (6 bases). The CDR3 sequence is 16 residues long. Germline V gene data show CDR1 as WNHNN and CDR2 as SYGVQD (reference sequence). With 3 bases removed from V and 7 bases from J, the gap between germline ends came to 19 bases. Written as DNA, the CDR3 is TGCGCCAGCAGTGACTCCGGCGCGGGATTGGTTAATGAGCAGTTCTTC. Translating gives CASSDSGAGLVNEQFF.

In its sample, this clone was seen once. The V gene is TRBV7-9, the J gene TRBJ2-5; TRBD2 aligns across 9 bases. Trimming took 1 base from V and 5 from J; bases not matched to a gene: 5. The CDR3 sequence is 15 residues long. Germline-derived CDR1 and CDR2 are SEHNR and FQNEAQ (reference sequence). CDR3 loop: CASSLGSGRGETQYF. CDR3 nucleotide sequence: TGTGCCAGCAGCTTAGGTAGCGGGAGAGGTGAGACCCAGTACTTC. The entire variable domain, with the rest obtained from reference TRBV7-9 and TRBJ2-5, is as follows: DTGVSQNPRHKITKRGQNVTFRCDPISEHNRLYWYRQTLGQGPEFLTYFQNEAQLEKSRLLSDRFSAERPKGSFSTLEIQRTEQGDSAMYLCASSLGSGRGETQYFGPGTRLLVL.

This chain links TRBV5-1 with TRBJ1-1; no definite D call. Germline V gene data show CDR1 as SGHRS and CDR2 as YFSETQ. Trimming stripped 1 base from V and 4 bases from J, with 23 bases between. The CDR3 contains 18 residues. The CDR3: CASSLLFPGGRKATEAFF. In nucleotides, the CDR3 is TGCGCCAGCAGCTTGTTGTTCCCCGGCGGGAGGAAGGCCACTGAAGCTTTCTTT.

The V gene is TRBV13, the J gene TRBJ2-2; possibly TRBD2 for D (7 bases). Trimming pared 2 bases from V and 1 base from J, leaving 14 bases between. CDR3 length equals 17 residues. Germline CDR1 and CDR2: PRHDT and FYEKMQ (reference sequence). The CDR3: CASSLPSGGGNTGELFF. CDR3 coding DNA: TGTGCCAGCAGCTTACCTAGCGGAGGGGGGAACACCGGGGAGCTGTTTTTT.

This chain uses TRBV5-4 with TRBJ2-1; weak D call: TRBD1 (5 bases). V was trimmed by 1 base and J by 5 bases, leaving 19 bases between them. The germline V gene encodes CDR1 SGHNT and CDR2 YYREEE (reference sequence). The length of the CDR3 is 17 residues. The CDR3 spells CASSLRPFEGVNNEQFF. CDR3 nucleotides: TGTGCCAGCAGCTTGCGTCCTTTTGAAGGGGTAAACAATGAGCAGTTCTTC.

The genes are TRBV19 and TRBJ2-5; 13 bases match TRBD2. CDR3 size: 17 residues. V lost 3 bases and J lost 2; bases outside the gene matches: 6. Germline V lookup: CDR1 LNHDA, CDR2 SQIVND (reference sequence). CDR3 protein: CASSMLTSGRKQETQYF. For the CDR3, the DNA is TGTGCCAGTAGTATGCTGACTAGCGGGAGGAAACAAGAGACCCAGTACTTC.